Described below is a single T cell receptor (beta chain) sequence and its context. Produced via immunoSEQ multiplex PCR; TCRdb's table is partial and in-frame only. The table records roughly 30,000 clones, approximately 82% of them present only once. Treatment denoted: randomized to nivolumab then ipilimumab (arm A) or the reverse (arm B). The record originates from a study of sequential checkpoint blockade in melanoma. The sample consisted of CD8+ T cells sorted from blood (inferred from file names), taken from a patient given nivolumab and ipilimumab in sequence. This sequence was found in a human donor with melanoma.

This chain's CDR3 is CASKGTGGSSQPQHF. CDR3 nucleotides: TGTGCCAGCAAGGGGACAGGGGGAAGTAGTCAGCCCCAGCATTTT. The J gene is TRBJ1-5, the V gene TRBV28; 11 bases map to TRBD1. Germline V gives CDR1 MDHEN, CDR2 SYDVKM. V lost 7 bases to trimming and J lost 6 bases; unmatched junction nucleotides: 8. The CDR3 spans 15 residues.